This is a list of T cell receptor beta chains from one sample in a study of T cells in Graves' hyperthyroidism and ophthalmopathy. TCRdb processed the multiplex PCR reads anew with MiXCR; each CDR3 protein has one entry. The table has roughly 520,000 distinct CDR3 sequences, approximately 25% seen once. Material: blood. The receptors originated from a woman aged 25 to 39 with Graves' ophthalmopathy. The CDR3 runs from the conserved cysteine through the conserved F or W. The order of the fields is clone size, D gene, J gene, V gene, CDR3 protein, CDR3 DNA. D genes are given only for firm matches. Some rows mark clone size as missing; the rest say once, few, many or name a class of expanded clone.

many	TRBD1	TRBJ1-5	TRBV10-3	CAISELGGQGNQPQHF	TGTGCCATCAGTGAGTTGGGCGGACAGGGCAATCAGCCCCAGCATTTT
NA	NA	TRBJ1-2	TRBV6-1	CASRGRLSDGYTF	TGTGCCAGCCGCGGAAGATTGTCGGATGGCTACACCTTC
many	NA	TRBJ1-1	TRBV12-3/TRBV12-4	CASSWSGGAFF	TGTGCCAGCAGTTGGTCCGGCGGAGCTTTCTTT
NA	NA	TRBJ2-7	TRBV14	CASSQPGQPPYEQYF	TGTGCCAGCAGCCAACCGGGACAACCTCCCTACGAGCAGTACTTC
many	TRBD1	TRBJ2-7	TRBV5-1	CASSLNAGGEQYF	TGCGCCAGCAGCTTGAATGCAGGGGGCGAGCAGTACTTC
many	TRBD1	TRBJ2-7	TRBV27	CASSLGDSMYEQYF	TGTGCCAGCAGTTTGGGGGACAGTATGTACGAGCAGTACTTC
NA	NA	TRBJ2-7	TRBV7-2	CASSLDPGLYEQYF	TGTGCCAGCAGCTTAGACCCGGGGCTCTACGAGCAGTACTTC
NA	TRBD1	TRBJ2-5	TRBV4-1	CASSQRQGVGETQYF	TGCGCCAGCAGCCAACGACAGGGAGTAGGAGAGACCCAGTACTTC
many	NA	TRBJ1-2	TRBV12-3/TRBV12-4	CASSVRTVYGYTF	TGTGCCAGCAGTGTGAGGACCGTCTATGGCTACACCTTC
NA	NA	TRBJ1-5	TRBV15	CATSRDGRLSNQPQHF	TGTGCCACCAGCAGAGATGGCAGACTCAGCAATCAGCCCCAGCATTTT
many	TRBD1	TRBJ1-1	TRBV6-5	CASSYSRGRGSTEAFF	TGTGCCAGCAGTTATTCAAGGGGGCGTGGGTCCACTGAAGCTTTCTTT
many	NA	TRBJ1-3	TRBV20-1	CSAKREGNTIYF	TGCAGTGCGAAAAGAGAAGGAAACACCATATATTTT
few	TRBD2	TRBJ2-7	TRBV20-1	CSAAFGGSSYEQYF	TGCAGTGCTGCATTCGGGGGGAGCTCCTACGAGCAGTACTTC
many	TRBD1	TRBJ2-7	TRBV3-1	CASSQWDRVYEQYF	TGTGCCAGCAGCCAATGGGACAGGGTGTACGAGCAGTACTTC
many	NA	TRBJ1-2	TRBV15	CATSRLQGGTGYTF	TGTGCCACCAGCCGTTTACAGGGAGGAACGGGCTACACCTTC
NA	TRBD2	TRBJ2-7	TRBV6-2/TRBV6-3	CASSPSELAGYEQYF	TGTGCCAGCAGTCCCAGCGAACTAGCGGGCTACGAGCAGTACTTC
many	NA	TRBJ2-4	TRBV7-8	CASSSLRDTKNIQYF	TGTGCCAGCAGCTCACTCCGGGACACTAAAAACATTCAGTACTTC
many	NA	TRBJ2-7	TRBV14	CASGRQAESYEQYF	TGTGCCAGCGGTCGACAGGCCGAGTCCTACGAGCAGTACTTC
NA	NA	TRBJ1-2	TRBV12-3/TRBV12-4	CASSLRVGQPRGGYTF	TGTGCCAGCAGCCTCAGGGTAGGGCAACCGAGGGGAGGCTACACCTTC
many	NA	TRBJ1-2	TRBV2	CASGVSNYGYTF	TGTGCCAGCGGGGTCAGTAACTATGGCTACACCTTC
many	NA	TRBJ2-5	TRBV5-1	CASRSGTPLSGETQYF	TGCGCCAGTAGATCGGGGACACCGCTTTCTGGGGAGACCCAGTACTTC
NA	TRBD1	TRBJ2-7	TRBV29-1	CSVAGTGRNEQYF	TGCAGCGTCGCCGGGACAGGGAGAAACGAGCAGTACTTC
many	TRBD2	TRBJ2-7	TRBV12-3/TRBV12-4	CASRSGTSYEQYF	TGTGCCAGCAGGTCCGGGACTAGCTACGAGCAGTACTTC
NA	NA	TRBJ1-5	TRBV24-1	CATSDFRVDQPQHF	TGTGCCACCAGTGATTTTAGGGTGGATCAGCCCCAGCATTTT
many	NA	TRBJ1-1	TRBV6-5	CASSYGGGVDEAFF	TGTGCCAGCAGTTACGGGGGGGGGGTCGATGAAGCTTTCTTT
NA	TRBD1	TRBJ1-5	TRBV30	CAWSYTGGSGQPQHF	TGTGCCTGGAGTTATACAGGGGGCAGTGGTCAGCCCCAGCATTTT
many	NA	TRBJ1-2	TRBV7-2	CASSLADSRYGYTF	TGTGCCAGCAGCTTAGCCGACAGCCGCTATGGCTACACCTTC
many	NA	TRBJ1-1	TRBV27	CASSSAEMNTEAFF	TGTGCCAGCAGTTCCGCGGAGATGAACACTGAAGCTTTCTTT
NA	NA	TRBJ2-4	TRBV3-1	CTSSQVYGGYAKNIQYF	TGTACCAGCAGCCAAGTTTACGGGGGCTACGCCAAAAACATTCAGTACTTC
many	NA	TRBJ1-2	TRBV9	CASSPSGWGNYGYTF	TGTGCCAGCAGCCCTTCTGGTTGGGGGAACTATGGCTACACCTTC
few	TRBD2	TRBJ2-2	TRBV7-3	CASSSPVGGTGELFF	TGTGCCAGCAGCTCACCTGTCGGGGGGACCGGGGAGCTGTTTTTT
NA	TRBD1	TRBJ2-7	TRBV7-2	CASSHRGYTYEQYF	TGTGCCAGCAGCCACAGGGGGTACACCTACGAGCAGTACTTC
many	NA	TRBJ1-2	TRBV20-1	CSATRTVANYGYTF	TGCAGTGCGACCCGGACAGTAGCTAACTATGGCTACACCTTC
few	NA	TRBJ2-7	TRBV5-1	CASSLDPASWLTYEQYF	TGCGCCAGCAGCTTGGACCCCGCCAGCTGGCTAACCTACGAGCAGTACTTC
few	TRBD2	TRBJ2-5	TRBV12-3/TRBV12-4	CASSLASSGTQYF	TGTGCCAGCAGTTTAGCGTCTAGCGGGACCCAGTACTTC
many	NA	TRBJ2-7	TRBV7-2	CASSSRTLGEQYF	TGTGCCAGCAGCTCCCGGACATTAGGGGAGCAGTACTTC
NA	NA	TRBJ1-1	TRBV6-1	CASSAHTGTVNTEAFF	TGTGCCAGCAGCGCCCACACCGGGACGGTGAACACTGAAGCTTTCTTT
many	NA	TRBJ1-1	TRBV2	CASTVLAGVNTEAFF	TGTGCCAGCACTGTTTTGGCAGGGGTGAACACTGAAGCTTTCTTT
many	NA	TRBJ2-7	TRBV28	CASSGHGTQTYEQYF	TGTGCCAGCAGTGGCCACGGGACCCAAACCTACGAGCAGTACTTC
many	NA	TRBJ2-7	TRBV7-2	CASSPQTGPYEQYF	TGTGCCAGCAGCCCTCAAACGGGTCCCTACGAGCAGTACTTC
NA	NA	TRBJ2-3	TRBV30	CAWLRQTSTDTQYF	TGTGCCTGGCTACGACAGACTAGCACAGATACGCAGTATTTT
many	NA	TRBJ2-2	TRBV5-1	CASQEGNTGELFF	TGCGCCAGCCAAGAAGGTAACACCGGGGAGCTGTTTTTT
NA	NA	TRBJ1-1	TRBV6-2/TRBV6-3	CATLPGAPNTEAFF	TGTGCCACCCTCCCGGGGGCACCGAACACTGAAGCTTTCTTT
many	NA	TRBJ2-7	TRBV6-2/TRBV6-3	CASSYLEPTVYEQYF	TGTGCCAGCAGTTACCTCGAACCGACAGTTTACGAGCAGTACTTC
NA	TRBD1	TRBJ1-2	TRBV6-1	CASEYGQGDGYTF	TGTGCCAGCGAGTACGGACAGGGAGATGGCTACACCTTC
many	TRBD1	TRBJ1-2	TRBV30	CAWTPPGQAFNYGYTF	TGTGCCTGGACCCCACCCGGACAGGCTTTTAACTATGGCTACACCTTC
many	TRBD1	TRBJ2-7	TRBV6-2/TRBV6-3	CASSRDRINEQYF	TGTGCCAGCAGTAGGGACAGGATAAACGAGCAGTACTTC
many	NA	TRBJ2-7	TRBV6-2/TRBV6-3	CASSYRRDYEQYF	TGTGCCAGCAGTTACCGCAGGGATTACGAGCAGTACTTC
NA	NA	TRBJ2-7	TRBV6-1	CASSGKYEQYF	TGTGCCAGCAGTGGGAAATACGAGCAGTACTTC
many	NA	TRBJ2-7	TRBV6-2/TRBV6-3	CASSGMSYEQYF	TGTGCCAGCAGCGGGATGTCGTACGAGCAGTACTTC
NA	NA	TRBJ1-2	TRBV20-1	CSARLARTGPYGYTF	TGCAGTGCTAGACTCGCTAGGACGGGACCCTATGGCTACACCTTC
many	NA	TRBJ1-3	TRBV20-1	CSARAHDSGNTIYF	TGCAGTGCTAGAGCCCACGACTCTGGAAACACCATATATTTT
NA	TRBD1	TRBJ1-1	TRBV6-2/TRBV6-3	CASFGQGKEVGGGTEAFF	TGTGCCAGCTTTGGACAGGGGAAGGAGGTAGGAGGAGGCACTGAAGCTTTCTTT
NA	NA	TRBJ1-1	TRBV5-1	CASSWGTGLNTEAFF	TGCGCCAGCAGCTGGGGAACTGGATTGAACACTGAAGCTTTCTTT
once	NA	TRBJ1-1	TRBV10-3	CAISETQGSTEAFF	TGTGCCATCAGTGAGACGCAGGGTTCCACTGAAGCTTTCTTT